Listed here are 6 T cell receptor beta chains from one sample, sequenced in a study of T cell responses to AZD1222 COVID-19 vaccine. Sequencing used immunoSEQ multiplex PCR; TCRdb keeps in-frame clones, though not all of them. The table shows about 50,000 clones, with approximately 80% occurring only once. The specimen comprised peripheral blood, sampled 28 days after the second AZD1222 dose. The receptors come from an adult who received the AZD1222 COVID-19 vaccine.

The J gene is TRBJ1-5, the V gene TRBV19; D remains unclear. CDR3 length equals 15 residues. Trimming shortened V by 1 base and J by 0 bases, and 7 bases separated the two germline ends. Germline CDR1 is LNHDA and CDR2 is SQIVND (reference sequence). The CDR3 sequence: CASSIVWGSNQPQHF. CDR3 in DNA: TGTGCCAGTAGTATAGTATGGGGTAGCAATCAGCCCCAGCATTTT.

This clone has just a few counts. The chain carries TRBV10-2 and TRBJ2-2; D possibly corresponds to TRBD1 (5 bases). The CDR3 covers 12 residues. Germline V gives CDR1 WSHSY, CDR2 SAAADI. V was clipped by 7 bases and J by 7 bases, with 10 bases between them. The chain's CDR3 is CASNQGNGELFF. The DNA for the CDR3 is TGCGCCAGCAACCAGGGTAACGGGGAGCTGTTTTTT.

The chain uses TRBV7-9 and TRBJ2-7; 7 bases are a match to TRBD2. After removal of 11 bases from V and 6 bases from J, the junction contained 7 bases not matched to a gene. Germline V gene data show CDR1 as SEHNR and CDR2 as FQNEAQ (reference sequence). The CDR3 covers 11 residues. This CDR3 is CASSGGGEQYV. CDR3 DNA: TGTGCCTCTTCAGGCGGGGGCGAGCAGTACGTC.

The CDR3 reads CASSEEGADTTNYGYTF. The CDR3 DNA follows: TGTGCCAGCAGTGAAGAGGGGGCCGATACGACAAACTATGGCTACACCTTC. The V call is TRBV6-1, the J call TRBJ1-2; 7 bases match TRBD1. Germline V gene lookup returns CDR1 MNHNS and CDR2 SASEGT. With 1 base clipped from V and 2 bases from J, the junction kept 10 bases outside the gene matches. This CDR3 region has 17 residues.

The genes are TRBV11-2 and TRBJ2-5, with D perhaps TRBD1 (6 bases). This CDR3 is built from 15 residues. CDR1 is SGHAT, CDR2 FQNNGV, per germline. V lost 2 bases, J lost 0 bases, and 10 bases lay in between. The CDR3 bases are TGTGCCAGCAGCTTACAGGGGTATCACCAAGAGACCCAGTACTTC. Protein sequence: CASSLQGYHQETQYF.

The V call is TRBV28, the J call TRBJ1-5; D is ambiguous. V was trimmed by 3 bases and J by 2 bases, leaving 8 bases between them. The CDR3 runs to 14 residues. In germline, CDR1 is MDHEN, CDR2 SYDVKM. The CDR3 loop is CASSFTWGNQPQHF. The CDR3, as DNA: TGTGCCAGCAGTTTTACCTGGGGCAATCAGCCCCAGCATTTT. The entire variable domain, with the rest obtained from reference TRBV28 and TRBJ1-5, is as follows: DVKVTQSSRYLVKRTGEKVFLECVQDMDHENMFWYRQDPGLGLRLIYFSYDVKMKEKGDIPEGYSVSREKKERFSLILESASTNQTSMYLCASSFTWGNQPQHFGDGTRLSIL.